Following are 20 T cell receptor beta chains from one sample sequenced in a study of cytomegalovirus exposure and HLA in healthy donors. Primers for the PCR totalled 60 Vbeta and 13 Jbeta. TCRdb keeps only in-frame clones here, not all; method: immunoSEQ multiplex PCR. The sample records 120,000 or so clones, 81% being singletons. Specimen: PBMCs. The receptors were sampled from a middle-aged woman in good health and CMV-seronegative.

The V and J genes are TRBV5-1 and TRBJ1-4; no definite D call. This CDR3 is built from 15 residues. Germline V gene sequence: CDR1 SGHRS, CDR2 YFSETQ. The ends were cut back, 0 bases at V and 0 bases at J, with 6 bases in the middle. The CDR3 coding sequence is TGCGCCAGCAGCTTGGTCCAGGCAACTAATGAAAAACTGTTTTTT. This codes for CASSLVQATNEKLFF.

The CDR3 DNA follows: TGTGCCAGCAGCTTTAGCCAGTATAGCACAGATACGCAGTATTTT. Translation gives CASSFSQYSTDTQYF. V gene TRBV5-4 combines with J gene TRBJ2-3, with D hard to call. V dropped 2 bases and J dropped 0 bases, with 10 bases sitting between them. This CDR3 spans 15 amino acids. Germline loops: CDR1 SGHNT, CDR2 YYREEE (reference sequence).

The V gene is TRBV16, the J gene TRBJ1-5, with D hard to call. CDR1 and CDR2 from the germline V gene are KGHSY and FQNENV. This CDR3 comprises 17 residues. Trimming removed 0 bases from V and 0 bases from J, with 12 bases in between. The CDR3: CASSQSRQTYSNQPQHF. CDR3 bases: TGTGCCAGCAGCCAATCACGCCAGACTTATAGCAATCAGCCCCAGCATTTT.

The J gene is TRBJ2-2, the V gene TRBV19; 8 bases match TRBD2. In germline, CDR1 is LNHDA, CDR2 SQIVND (reference sequence). CDR3 size: 16 residues. Losses at the gene ends were 3 bases for V and 1 base for J; bases not matched to a gene: 4. The CDR3 reads CASSISAGGNTGELFF. The CDR3 DNA follows: TGTGCCAGTAGTATCTCGGCGGGGGGGAACACCGGGGAGCTGTTTTTT.

The chain links TRBV19 to TRBJ1-5, with D possibly TRBD1 on 6 matching bases. Trimming stripped 6 bases from V and 2 bases from J, with 14 bases between. CDR1 is LNHDA and CDR2 is SQIVND in the germline V gene (reference sequence). The CDR3 sequence is 15 residues long. DNA for the CDR3: TGTGCCAGTAGAAAAGGGGGGGTGGGCAATCAGCCCCAGCATTTT. Protein: CASRKGGVGNQPQHF.

The chain couples TRBV11-1 to TRBJ2-5; 8 positions agree with TRBD2. The CDR3 spans 13 residues. Germline values: CDR1 SGHAT, CDR2 FQDESV (reference sequence). The V segment lost 7 bases and the J segment 4 bases; nucleotides outside the gene matches: 5. CDR3 DNA sequence: TGTGCCAGCACCCTGCGGGGGGCAGAGACCCAGTACTTC. Translating it yields CASTLRGAETQYF.

This sequence joins TRBV28 and TRBJ1-1, with D unresolved. CDR1 MDHEN and CDR2 SYDVKM come from the germline V gene. This CDR3 spans 13 amino acids. Trimming left V 3 bases short and J 4 bases short, with 9 bases between. CDR3 coding DNA: TGTGCCAGCAGTTTTAAATCCGGCACTGAAGCTTTCTTT. Amino acid sequence: CASSFKSGTEAFF.

The rearrangement joins TRBV10-2 to TRBJ1-4, with a tentative D call TRBD1 (6 bases). The CDR3 is 13 residues long. Trimming shortened V by 6 bases and J by 5 bases, and 10 bases separated the two germline ends. Per germline, CDR1 WSHSY and CDR2 SAAADI. CDR3 amino acids: CASRDRLNEKLFF. The CDR3 DNA is TGCGCCAGCAGGGACAGATTAAATGAAAAACTGTTTTTT.

The chain has TRBV15 and TRBJ2-7; 7 nucleotides line up with TRBD1. This CDR3 spans 15 amino acids. Unmatched junction bases numbered 6, after V lost 2 bases and J lost 2 bases. From germline, CDR1 is LNHNV and CDR2 YYDKDF (reference sequence). The CDR3 region is CATSRSRQGPYEQYF. CDR3 coding DNA: TGTGCCACCAGCAGAAGTCGACAGGGTCCCTACGAGCAGTACTTC.

This clone was detected only once. The chain couples TRBV7-2 to TRBJ2-1; D is possibly TRBD2 (6 bases). The CDR3 loop spans 11 amino acids. Trimming removed 5 bases at V and 12 bases at J, with 11 bases between. In germline, CDR1 is SGHTA, CDR2 FQGNSA. CDR3 bases: TGTGCCAGCAGCCTGGGGGGACGGCAGTTCTTC. Translated, it gives CASSLGGRQFF.

The V gene is TRBV7-2, the J gene TRBJ2-1; 11 bases line up with TRBD2. V was pared by 5 bases and J by 9 bases, with 12 bases of the junction left unmatched. This CDR3 has 16 amino acids. Per the germline V gene, CDR1 is SGHTA and CDR2 is FQGNSA. The CDR3 nucleotides are TGTGCCAGCAGCCGGACTAGCGGGTACCCCATGGGTGAGCAGTTCTTC. Translating it yields CASSRTSGYPMGEQFF.

The V call is TRBV7-8, the J call TRBJ2-5, with 7 bases matching TRBD2. CDR1 and CDR2 from the germline V gene are SGHVS and FQNEAQ. With 2 bases clipped from V and 11 bases from J, the junction kept 8 bases outside the gene matches. CDR3 size: 13 residues. In DNA form, the CDR3 reads TGTGCCAGCAGCTTAATGGGGGGGTCCGAACAGTACTTC. This sequence encodes CASSLMGGSEQYF.

This chain joins TRBV21-1 and TRBJ2-2; the table's D call, TRBD1, has no DNA check behind it. TRBV21-1 is flagged as a pseudogene. The CDR3 runs to 17 residues. CDR3 DNA: TGTGCCAGCTGCAACCCGACAGGGCCTGCCAACACCGGGGAGCTGTTTTTT. It specifies CASCNPTGPANTGELFF.

J is TRBJ1-4 and V is TRBV5-1; 7 bases agree with TRBD1. CDR1 SGHRS and CDR2 YFSETQ come from the germline V gene. This CDR3 has 14 residues. With 4 bases clipped from V and 2 bases from J, the junction kept 2 bases outside the gene matches. CDR3 in amino acids: CASSRTGTNEKLFF. In DNA, the CDR3 is TGCGCCAGCAGCCGGACAGGTACTAATGAAAAACTGTTTTTT. The full variable domain, with the rest looked up from reference TRBV5-1 and TRBJ1-4, is KAGVTQTPRYLIKTRGQQVTLSCSPISGHRSVSWYQQTPGQGLQFLFEYFSETQRNKGNFPGRFSGRQFSNSRSEMNVSTLELGDSALYLCASSRTGTNEKLFFGSGTQLSVL.

This clone was counted only a few times. CDR3 residues: CASSLGDRESYGYTF. The CDR3 nucleotides read TGTGCCAGCAGCTTGGGGGACAGGGAATCCTATGGCTACACCTTC. J is TRBJ1-2 and V is TRBV5-4; 9 nucleotides line up with TRBD1. The CDR3 is 15 residues long. The junction had 4 bases not matched to a gene; V was cut back by 0 bases and J by 4 bases. Germline V gives CDR1 SGHNT, CDR2 YYREEE (reference sequence).

The chain combines TRBV4-1 with TRBJ2-5; 7 nucleotides match TRBD1. Judging by the DNA end, TRBJ2-7 fits better; the J call may be wrong. The CDR3 has 15 residues. CDR1 is MGHRA, CDR2 YSYEKL, per germline. CDR3 sequence reads: CASSQTEGGFYEQYF. The CDR3 DNA reads TGCGCCAGCAGCCAAACGGAAGGGGGCTTCTACGAGCAGTACTTC.

This sequence joins TRBV12-5 and TRBJ1-2; possible D gene TRBD1, 5 bases. V lost 1 base and J lost 8, with 20 bases in between. Per the germline V gene, CDR1 is LGHNT and CDR2 is FRNRAP. The CDR3 length is 16 residues. CDR3 loop: CASGLDSGRSSGGYTF. The CDR3 coding sequence is TGTGCTAGTGGTTTGGACTCGGGACGGTCAAGCGGGGGCTACACCTTC.

This clone was detected only once. The chain recombines TRBV2 with TRBJ1-2; D is uncertain. This CDR3 contains 12 residues. V was trimmed by 2 bases and J by 7 bases, leaving 8 bases between them. The V gene's germline CDR1 is SNHLY and CDR2 FYNNEI. The CDR3 here is CASSEPGIGYTF. The CDR3 nucleotides are TGTGCCAGCAGTGAACCCGGGATTGGCTACACCTTC.

This chain uses TRBV5-4 with TRBJ2-3; TRBD1 matches 10 bases. The ends lost 4 bases at V and 4 bases at J; junction bases unmatched: 6. The CDR3 spans 15 residues. CDR1 and CDR2 from the germline V gene are SGHNT and YYREEE (reference sequence). The CDR3 sequence is CASSPGTGVPDTQYF. The DNA for the CDR3 is TGTGCCAGCAGCCCCGGGACAGGGGTCCCAGATACGCAGTATTTT.

The chain is built from TRBV2 and TRBJ2-7, with 7 bases identical to TRBD2. The CDR3 extends over 14 amino acids. Germline CDR1 and CDR2: SNHLY and FYNNEI. V trimming: 7 bases; J trimming: 2 bases; junction bases outside the gene matches: 8. DNA of the CDR3: TGTGCCAGCAACGGACTAGTCGGTACCTACGAGCAGTACTTC. Protein: CASNGLVGTYEQYF. Full variable domain (outside the CDR3, taken from reference TRBV2 and TRBJ2-7): EPEVTQTPSHQVTQMGQEVILRCVPISNHLYFYWYRQILGQKVEFLVSFYNNEISEKSEIFDDQFSVERPDGSNFTLKIRSTKLEDSAMYFCASNGLVGTYEQYFGPGTRLTVT.